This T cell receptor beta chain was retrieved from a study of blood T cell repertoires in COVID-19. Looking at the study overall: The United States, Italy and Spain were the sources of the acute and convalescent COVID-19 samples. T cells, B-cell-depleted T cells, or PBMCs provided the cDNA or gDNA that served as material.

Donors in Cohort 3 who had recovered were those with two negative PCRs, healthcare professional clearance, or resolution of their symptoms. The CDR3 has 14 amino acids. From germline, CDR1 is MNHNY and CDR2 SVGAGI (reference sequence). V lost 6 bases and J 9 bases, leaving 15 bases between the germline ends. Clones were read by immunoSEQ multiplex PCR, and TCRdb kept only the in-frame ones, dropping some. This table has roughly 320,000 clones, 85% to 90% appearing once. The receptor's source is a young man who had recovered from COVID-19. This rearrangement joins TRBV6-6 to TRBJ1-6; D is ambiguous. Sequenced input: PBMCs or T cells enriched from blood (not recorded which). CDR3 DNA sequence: TGTGCCAGCAGCGACTCCTTCCAAAGTTCACCCCTCCACTTT. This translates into CASSDSFQSSPLHF.